This T cell receptor beta chain emerged from a study of blood T cell repertoires in COVID-19. Study information: Material from acute and convalescent COVID-19 was sourced from the United States, Italy and Spain. Sources were T cells, B-cell-depleted T cells, or PBMCs; the material itself was cDNA or gDNA.

CDR3 length equals 13 residues. The V gene's germline CDR1 is SGHTA and CDR2 FQGNSA. V lost 1 base and J lost 3, with 7 bases in between. Authors' data handling: The assay estimated nucleated cells by amplifying reference gene primers. Data came from immunoSEQ multiplex PCR; TCRdb stores just in-frame clones and leaves some out. V and J calls and clone size come straight from that table; D and trimming were deduced from the DNA. In the table there are more than 25,000 clones, about 89% of which are singletons. The chain employs TRBV7-2 and TRBJ2-7; no firm D call. Sequencing was carried out using peripheral blood. The sequence derives from a woman aged 40 to 49 with active or convalescent COVID-19. The CDR3 here is CASSLGLGYEQYF. The CDR3 DNA is TGTGCCAGCAGCTTAGGACTGGGCTACGAGCAGTACTTC.